This T cell receptor beta chain originates from a study of blood T cell repertoires in COVID-19. On the study more broadly: The United States, Italy and Spain were the sources of the acute and convalescent COVID-19 samples. The cDNA or gDNA used as material had been derived from T cells, B-cell-depleted T cells, or PBMCs.

Unmatched junction bases numbered 11, after V lost 4 bases and J lost 0 bases. Germline V gene sequence: CDR1 SGHDN, CDR2 FVKESK. This CDR3 has 18 residues. Original processing notes: Estimated nucleated cell counts came from reference gene primer amplification. Sequencing was performed with immunoSEQ multiplex PCR; in TCRdb, only in-frame clones are kept and a portion is missing. V, J and clone size derive from that table, while D and trimming were established from the DNA sequence. The sample includes about 38,000 clones, just under 85% of them seen just once. This receptor was identified in a man aged 45-60 years with active COVID-19. The V call is TRBV14, the J call TRBJ2-3, with TRBD2 matching 9 bases. Material for sequencing was peripheral blood. The CDR3 DNA is TGTGCCAGCAGCCGCCGGCTAGCGGGGCCCACTAGCACAGATACGCAGTATTTT. It translates to CASSRRLAGPTSTDTQYF.